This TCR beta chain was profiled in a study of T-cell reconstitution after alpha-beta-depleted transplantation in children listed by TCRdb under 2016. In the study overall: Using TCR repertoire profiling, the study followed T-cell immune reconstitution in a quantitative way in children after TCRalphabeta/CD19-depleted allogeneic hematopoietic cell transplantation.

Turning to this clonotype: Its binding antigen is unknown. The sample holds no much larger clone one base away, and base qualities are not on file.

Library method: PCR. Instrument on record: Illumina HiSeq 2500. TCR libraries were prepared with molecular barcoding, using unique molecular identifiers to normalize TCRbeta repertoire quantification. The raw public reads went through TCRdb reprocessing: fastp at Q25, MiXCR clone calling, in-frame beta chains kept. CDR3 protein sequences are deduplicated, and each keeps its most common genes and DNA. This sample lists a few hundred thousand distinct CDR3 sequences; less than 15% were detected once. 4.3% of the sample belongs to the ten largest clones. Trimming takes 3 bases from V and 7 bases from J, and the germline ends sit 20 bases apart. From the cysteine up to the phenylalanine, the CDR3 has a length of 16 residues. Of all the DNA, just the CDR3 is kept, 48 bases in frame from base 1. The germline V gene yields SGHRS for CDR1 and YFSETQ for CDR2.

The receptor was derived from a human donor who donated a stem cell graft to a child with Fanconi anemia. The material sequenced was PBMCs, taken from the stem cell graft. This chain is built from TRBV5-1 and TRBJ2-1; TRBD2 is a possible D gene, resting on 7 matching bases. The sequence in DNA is TGCGCCAGCAGCTCCGAATTTGGGGGGGGCGGAAATGAGCAGTTCTTC. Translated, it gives CASSSEFGGGGNEQFF.